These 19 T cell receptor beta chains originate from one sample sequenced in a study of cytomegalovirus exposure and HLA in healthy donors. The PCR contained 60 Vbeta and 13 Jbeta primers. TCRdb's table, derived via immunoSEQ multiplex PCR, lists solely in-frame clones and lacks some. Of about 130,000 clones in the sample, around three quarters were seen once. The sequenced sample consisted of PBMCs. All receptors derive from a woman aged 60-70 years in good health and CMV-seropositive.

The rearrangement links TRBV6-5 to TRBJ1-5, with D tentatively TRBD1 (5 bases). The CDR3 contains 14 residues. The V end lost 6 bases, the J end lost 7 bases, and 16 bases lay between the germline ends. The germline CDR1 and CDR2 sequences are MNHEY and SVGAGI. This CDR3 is CASSFQGIGQPQHF. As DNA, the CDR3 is TGTGCCAGCAGCTTCCAGGGTATTGGGCAGCCCCAGCATTTT.

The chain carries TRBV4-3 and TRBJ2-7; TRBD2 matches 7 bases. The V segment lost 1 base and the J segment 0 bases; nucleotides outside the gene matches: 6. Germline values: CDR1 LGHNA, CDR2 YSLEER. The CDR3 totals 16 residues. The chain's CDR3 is CASSQGLLAVSYEQYF. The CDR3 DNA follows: TGCGCCAGCAGCCAAGGTCTTCTAGCGGTCTCCTACGAGCAGTACTTC.

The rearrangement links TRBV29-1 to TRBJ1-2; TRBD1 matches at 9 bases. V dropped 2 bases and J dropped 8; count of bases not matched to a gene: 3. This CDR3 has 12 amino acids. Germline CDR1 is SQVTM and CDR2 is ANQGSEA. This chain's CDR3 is CSVERDRAGYTF. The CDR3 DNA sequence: TGCAGCGTTGAACGGGACAGGGCCGGCTACACCTTC.

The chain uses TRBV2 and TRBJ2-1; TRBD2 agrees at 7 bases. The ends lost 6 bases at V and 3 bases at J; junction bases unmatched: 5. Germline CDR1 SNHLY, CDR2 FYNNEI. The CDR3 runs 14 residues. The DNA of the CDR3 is TGTGCCAGCAGGCGGGAGTGGGGCTACAATGAGCAGTTCTTC. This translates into CASRREWGYNEQFF.

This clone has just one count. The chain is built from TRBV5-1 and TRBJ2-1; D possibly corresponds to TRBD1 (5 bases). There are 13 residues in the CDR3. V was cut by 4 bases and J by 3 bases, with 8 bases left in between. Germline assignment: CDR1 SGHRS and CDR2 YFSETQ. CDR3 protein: CASSIQDYNEQFF. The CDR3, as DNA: TGCGCCAGCAGCATACAGGACTACAATGAGCAGTTCTTC.

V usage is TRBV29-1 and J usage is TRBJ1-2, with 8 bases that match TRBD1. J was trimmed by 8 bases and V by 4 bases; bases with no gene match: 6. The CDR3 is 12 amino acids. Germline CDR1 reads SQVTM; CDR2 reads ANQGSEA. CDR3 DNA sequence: TGCAGCGTTGGGTCGGACAGGGAAGGCTACACCTTC. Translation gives CSVGSDREGYTF.

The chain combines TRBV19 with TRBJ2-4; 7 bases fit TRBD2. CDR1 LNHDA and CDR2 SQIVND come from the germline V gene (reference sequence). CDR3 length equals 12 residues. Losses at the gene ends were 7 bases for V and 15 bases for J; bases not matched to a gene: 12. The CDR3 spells CASKNTGGSRYF. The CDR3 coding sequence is TGTGCCAGTAAAAACACGGGAGGAAGTAGGTACTTC. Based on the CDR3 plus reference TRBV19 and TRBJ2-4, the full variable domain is DGGITQSPKYLFRKEGQNVTLSCEQNLNHDAMYWYRQDPGQGLRLIYYSQIVNDFQKGDIAEGYSVSREKKESFPLTVTSAQKNPTAFYLCASKNTGGSRYFGAGTRLSVL.

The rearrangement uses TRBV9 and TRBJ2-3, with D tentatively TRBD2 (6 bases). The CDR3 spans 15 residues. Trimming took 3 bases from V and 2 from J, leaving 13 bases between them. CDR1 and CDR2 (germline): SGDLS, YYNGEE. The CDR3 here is CASSGGLSDTDTQYF. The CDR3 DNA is TGTGCCAGCAGCGGAGGACTAAGCGACACAGATACGCAGTATTTT. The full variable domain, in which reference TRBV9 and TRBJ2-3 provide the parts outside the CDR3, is DSGVTQTPKHLITATGQRVTLRCSPRSGDLSVYWYQQSLDQGLQFLIQYYNGEERAKGNILERFSAQQFPDLHSELNLSSLELGDSALYFCASSGGLSDTDTQYFGPGTRLTVL.

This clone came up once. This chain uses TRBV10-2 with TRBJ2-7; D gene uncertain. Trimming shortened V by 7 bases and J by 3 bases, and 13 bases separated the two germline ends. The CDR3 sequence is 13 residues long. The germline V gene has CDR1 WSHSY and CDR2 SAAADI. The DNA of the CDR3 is TGCGCCAGCACCGACGACACACACTACGAGCAGTACTTC. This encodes CASTDDTHYEQYF.

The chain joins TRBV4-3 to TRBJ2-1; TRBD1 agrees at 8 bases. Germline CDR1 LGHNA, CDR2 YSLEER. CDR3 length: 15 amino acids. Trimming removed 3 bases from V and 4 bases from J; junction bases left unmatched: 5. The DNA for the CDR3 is TGCGCCAGCAGCCACAGGACAGGGACATACAATGAGCAGTTCTTC. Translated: CASSHRTGTYNEQFF.

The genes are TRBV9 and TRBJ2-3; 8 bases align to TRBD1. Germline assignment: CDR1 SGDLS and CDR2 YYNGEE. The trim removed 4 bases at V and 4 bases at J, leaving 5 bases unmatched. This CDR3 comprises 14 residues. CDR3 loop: CASSPGGGPDTQYF. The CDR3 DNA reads TGTGCCAGCAGCCCAGGGGGCGGGCCAGATACGCAGTATTTT.

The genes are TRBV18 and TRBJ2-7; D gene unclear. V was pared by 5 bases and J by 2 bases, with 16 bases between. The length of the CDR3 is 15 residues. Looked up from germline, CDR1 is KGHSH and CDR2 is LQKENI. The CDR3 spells CASSSARGVPYEQYF. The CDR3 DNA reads TGTGCCAGCTCATCGGCTCGAGGAGTACCCTACGAGCAGTACTTC.

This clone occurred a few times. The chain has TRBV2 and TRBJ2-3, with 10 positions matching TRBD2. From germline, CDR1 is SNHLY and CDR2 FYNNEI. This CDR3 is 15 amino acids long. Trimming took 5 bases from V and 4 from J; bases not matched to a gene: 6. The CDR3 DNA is TGTGCCAGCAGTTCTACTAGCGGGGAACCAGATACGCAGTATTTT. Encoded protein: CASSSTSGEPDTQYF.

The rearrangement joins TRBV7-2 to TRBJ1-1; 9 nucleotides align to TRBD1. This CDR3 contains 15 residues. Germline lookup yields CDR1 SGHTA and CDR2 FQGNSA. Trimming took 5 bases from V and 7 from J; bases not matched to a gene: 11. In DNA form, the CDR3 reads TGTGCCAGCAGCCTCCGGGACAGGGTTTTAGGTGAAGCTTTCTTT. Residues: CASSLRDRVLGEAFF.

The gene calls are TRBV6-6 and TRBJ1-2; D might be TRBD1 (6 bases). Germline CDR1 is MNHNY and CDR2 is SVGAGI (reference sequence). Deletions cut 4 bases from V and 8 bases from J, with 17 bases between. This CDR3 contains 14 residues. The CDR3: CASSSNTGPPGYTF. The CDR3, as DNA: TGTGCCAGCAGTTCAAATACAGGGCCCCCGGGCTACACCTTC.

This CDR3 is CASSLVGDRGPVDNEQFF. The CDR3 nucleotides are TGTGCCAGCAGCTTAGTTGGGGACAGGGGGCCGGTCGACAATGAGCAGTTCTTC. The genes are TRBV7-2 and TRBJ2-1; TRBD1 agrees at 12 bases. The V segment lost 1 base and the J segment 5 bases; nucleotides outside the gene matches: 9. In germline, CDR1 is SGHTA, CDR2 FQGNSA. This CDR3 has 18 amino acids.

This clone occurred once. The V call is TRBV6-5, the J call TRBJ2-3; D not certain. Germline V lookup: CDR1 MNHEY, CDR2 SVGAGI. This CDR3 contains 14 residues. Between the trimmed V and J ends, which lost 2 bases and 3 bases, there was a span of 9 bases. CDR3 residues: CASSYDGETDTQYF. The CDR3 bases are TGTGCCAGCAGTTACGATGGAGAGACAGATACGCAGTATTTT.

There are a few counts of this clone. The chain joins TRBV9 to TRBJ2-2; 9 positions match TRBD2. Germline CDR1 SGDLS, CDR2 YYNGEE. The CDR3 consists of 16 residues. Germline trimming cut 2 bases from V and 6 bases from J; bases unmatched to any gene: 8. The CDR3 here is CASSVSPLAGAGELFF. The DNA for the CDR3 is TGTGCCAGCAGCGTCAGTCCTTTAGCGGGAGCCGGGGAGCTGTTTTTT.

Here the CDR3 DNA reads TGTGCCACCAGCAGTAGCCCCACAGATACGCAGTATTTT. Encoded protein: CATSSSPTDTQYF. The chain has TRBV15 and TRBJ2-3; D is unresolved. V lost 3 bases to trimming and J lost 2 bases, with 6 bases between them. Germline CDR1 and CDR2: LNHNV and YYDKDF (reference sequence). The CDR3 is 13 residues long.